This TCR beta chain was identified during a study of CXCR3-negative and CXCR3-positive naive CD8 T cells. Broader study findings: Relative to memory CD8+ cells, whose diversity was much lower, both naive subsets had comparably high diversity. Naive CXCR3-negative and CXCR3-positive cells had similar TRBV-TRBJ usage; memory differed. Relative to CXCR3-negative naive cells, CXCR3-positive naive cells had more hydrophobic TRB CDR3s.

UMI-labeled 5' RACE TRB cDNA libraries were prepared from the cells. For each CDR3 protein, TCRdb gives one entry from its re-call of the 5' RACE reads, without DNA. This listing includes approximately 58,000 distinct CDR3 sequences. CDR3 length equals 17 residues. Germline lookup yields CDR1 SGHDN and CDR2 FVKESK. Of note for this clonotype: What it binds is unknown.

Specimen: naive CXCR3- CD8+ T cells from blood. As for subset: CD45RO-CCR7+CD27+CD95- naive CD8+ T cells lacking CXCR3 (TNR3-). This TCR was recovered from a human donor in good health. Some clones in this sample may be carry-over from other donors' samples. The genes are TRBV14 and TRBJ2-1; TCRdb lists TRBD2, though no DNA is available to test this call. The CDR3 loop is CASSQLPLLPLSNEQFF.